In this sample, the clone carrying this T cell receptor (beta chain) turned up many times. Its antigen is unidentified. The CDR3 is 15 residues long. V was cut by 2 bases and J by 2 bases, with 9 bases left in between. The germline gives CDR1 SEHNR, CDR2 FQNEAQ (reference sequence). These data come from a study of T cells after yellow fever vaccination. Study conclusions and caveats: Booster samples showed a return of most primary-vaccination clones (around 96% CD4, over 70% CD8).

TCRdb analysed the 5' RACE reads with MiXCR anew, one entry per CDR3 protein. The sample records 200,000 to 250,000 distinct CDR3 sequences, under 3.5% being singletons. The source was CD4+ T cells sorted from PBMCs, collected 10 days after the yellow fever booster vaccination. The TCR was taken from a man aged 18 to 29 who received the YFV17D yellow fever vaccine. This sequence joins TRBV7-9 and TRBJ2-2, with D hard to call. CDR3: CASSLLGYNTGELFF. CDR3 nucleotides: TGTGCCAGCAGCTTACTGGGGTACAACACCGGGGAGCTGTTTTTT. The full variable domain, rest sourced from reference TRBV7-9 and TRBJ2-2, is DTGVSQNPRHKITKRGQNVTFRCDPISEHNRLYWYRQTLGQGPEFLTYFQNEAQLEKSRLLSDRFSAERPKGSFSTLEIQRTEQGDSAMYLCASSLLGYNTGELFFGEGSRLTVL.